Following are 30 T cell receptor beta chains from one sample sequenced in a study of cytomegalovirus exposure and HLA in healthy donors. Here immunoSEQ multiplex PCR was the method, and the copy in TCRdb shows in-frame clones only, minus some. The sample holds 110,000 to 150,000 clones, just under 85% seen once. Source material: PBMCs. The receptors originated from a woman aged 25 to 39 in good health and CMV-seronegative.

The chain is built from TRBV7-3 and TRBJ1-2; 7 bases agree with TRBD1. From germline, CDR1 is SGHTA and CDR2 FQGTGA. V dropped 4 bases and J dropped 3; count of bases not matched to a gene: 8. The CDR3 loop spans 15 amino acids. CDR3 sequence: CASSSGQPGDYGYTF. The CDR3 nucleotides are TGTGCCAGCAGCTCGGGACAGCCGGGCGACTATGGCTACACCTTC.

The chain recombines TRBV7-6 with TRBJ1-3; possible D gene TRBD1, 5 bases. Germline V gene lookup returns CDR1 SGHVS and CDR2 FNYEAQ. Trimming took 2 bases from V and 2 from J, leaving 10 bases between them. There are 15 residues in the CDR3. CDR3 bases: TGTGCCAGCAGCTTACAGGGCTTTCCTGGAAACACCATATATTTT. Protein: CASSLQGFPGNTIYF.

The rearrangement links TRBV5-1 to TRBJ1-4; D call uncertain. The germline V and J ends were trimmed by 1 base and 7 bases, with 8 bases remaining between them. The CDR3 runs to 13 residues. The germline CDR1 and CDR2 sequences are SGHRS and YFSETQ. Written as DNA, the CDR3 is TGCGCCAGCAGCTTGTATGCAGGTGAAAAACTGTTTTTT. This codes for CASSLYAGEKLFF.

The CDR3 DNA reads as TGTGCCAGTAGTCCCGATCCCAGGTGGGCCTATGGCTACACCTTC. Protein: CASSPDPRWAYGYTF. The chain recombines TRBV19 with TRBJ1-2; D unclear. Germline V gene lookup returns CDR1 LNHDA and CDR2 SQIVND (reference sequence). Trimming cost V 5 bases and J 4 bases, with 17 bases left between them. The CDR3 consists of 15 residues.

The chain couples TRBV10-3 to TRBJ2-3; D is ambiguous. The CDR3 sequence is 11 residues long. Germline CDR1 reads ENHRY; CDR2 reads SYGVKD. Trimming cost V 4 bases and J 4 bases, with 3 bases left between them. The chain's CDR3 is CAISAADTQYF. The DNA for the CDR3 is TGTGCCATCAGTGCGGCAGATACGCAGTATTTT.

The chain joins TRBV7-3 to TRBJ1-1, with 10 bases fitting TRBD1. The ends lost 6 bases at V and 4 bases at J; junction bases unmatched: 8. The germline V gene encodes CDR1 SGHTA and CDR2 FQGTGA. The CDR3 sequence is 15 residues long. The CDR3 DNA follows: TGTGCCAGCAGTCCTAGCGGGGACAGGGGCACTGAAGCTTTCTTT. This gives the protein CASSPSGDRGTEAFF.

The genes are TRBV7-9 and TRBJ2-1, with D possibly being TRBD1 (5 bases). CDR1 and CDR2 (germline): SEHNR, FQNEAQ (reference sequence). This CDR3 is built from 15 residues. The germline V and J ends were trimmed by 6 bases and 9 bases, with 21 bases remaining between them. Here the CDR3 reads CASRIGAGSIGEQFF. The CDR3 DNA follows: TGTGCCAGCAGGATAGGGGCAGGGTCGATAGGTGAGCAGTTCTTC.

The V and J genes are TRBV9 and TRBJ2-1, with 7 bases lining up with TRBD2. CDR3 length: 15 amino acids. CDR1 SGDLS and CDR2 YYNGEE come from the germline V gene. The ends lost 3 bases at V and 5 bases at J; junction bases unmatched: 8. The CDR3 DNA reads TGTGCCAGCAGCGCCAGCGGGACTGCCAACAATGAGCAGTTCTTC. Encoded protein: CASSASGTANNEQFF.

The chain employs TRBV9 and TRBJ2-6; D is unclear. Germline values: CDR1 SGDLS, CDR2 YYNGEE. The CDR3 is 15 residues long. The germline V and J ends were trimmed by 6 bases and 4 bases, with 14 bases remaining between them. This CDR3 is CASTRESPGANVLTF. CDR3 nucleotide sequence: TGTGCCAGCACACGAGAGTCACCCGGGGCCAACGTCCTGACTTTC. The variable domain in full, with the rest retrieved from reference TRBV9 and TRBJ2-6, is DSGVTQTPKHLITATGQRVTLRCSPRSGDLSVYWYQQSLDQGLQFLIQYYNGEERAKGNILERFSAQQFPDLHSELNLSSLELGDSALYFCASTRESPGANVLTFGAGSRLTVL.

The chain uses TRBV5-1 and TRBJ2-1, with TRBD2 as a possible D gene (6 bases). The CDR3 totals 16 residues. V gave up 4 bases and J gave up 6 bases, with 20 bases separating them. CDR1 and CDR2 from the germline V gene are SGHRS and YFSETQ. CDR3 region: CASSPQAGSTSNEQFF. The CDR3 DNA reads as TGCGCCAGCAGCCCCCAAGCGGGCTCAACCTCCAATGAGCAGTTCTTC.

The chain combines TRBV5-4 with TRBJ2-7; the match to TRBD2 covers 7 bases. The germline gives CDR1 SGHNT, CDR2 YYREEE (reference sequence). The CDR3 is made up of 13 amino acids. V was pared by 3 bases and J by 2 bases, with 2 bases of the junction left unmatched. The CDR3 DNA sequence: TGTGCCAGCAGCTCTGGGACTACCTACGAGCAGTACTTC. Protein: CASSSGTTYEQYF.

The CDR3 loop is CASSLVPTDTEAFF. The CDR3 DNA reads as TGTGCCAGCAGCTTAGTTCCTACCGACACTGAAGCTTTCTTT. The rearrangement uses TRBV7-2 and TRBJ1-1; D remains unclear. Germline V lookup: CDR1 SGHTA, CDR2 FQGNSA. This CDR3 has 14 amino acids. V shed 1 base and J shed 3 bases, with 9 bases lying between them.

V usage is TRBV25-1 and J usage is TRBJ2-7; TRBD2 matches 7 bases. V dropped 5 bases and J dropped 3; count of bases not matched to a gene: 13. The V gene's germline CDR1 is MGHDK and CDR2 SYGVNS. The CDR3 runs 16 residues. CDR3 protein: CASSPAGRGYSYEQYF. For the CDR3, the DNA is TGTGCCAGCAGTCCCGCGGGGCGGGGGTACAGCTACGAGCAGTACTTC.

The CDR3 region has the DNA TGTGCCAGTAGTCCCGGGTTCACAGATACGCAGTATTTT. Its protein is CASSPGFTDTQYF. V is TRBV19 and J is TRBJ2-3; D unclear. The CDR3 runs to 13 residues. The germline CDR1 and CDR2 sequences are LNHDA and SQIVND (reference sequence). V was trimmed by 5 bases and J by 2 bases, leaving 8 bases between them.

The chain uses TRBV19 and TRBJ1-5; D ambiguous. V lost 9 bases to trimming and J lost 0 bases, with 24 bases between them. CDR1 LNHDA and CDR2 SQIVND come from the germline V gene (reference sequence). The CDR3 totals 18 residues. CDR3 coding DNA: TGTGCCAGCGGGTGGGTGTTTAAGACTGCGTATAGCAATCAGCCCCAGCATTTT. Its protein is CASGWVFKTAYSNQPQHF. The full variable domain, in which reference TRBV19 and TRBJ1-5 provide the parts outside the CDR3, is DGGITQSPKYLFRKEGQNVTLSCEQNLNHDAMYWYRQDPGQGLRLIYYSQIVNDFQKGDIAEGYSVSREKKESFPLTVTSAQKNPTAFYLCASGWVFKTAYSNQPQHFGDGTRLSIL.

This chain connects TRBV12-5 to TRBJ2-7; 8 nucleotides agree with TRBD2. V shed 3 bases, J shed 4 bases, and the junction held 8 bases outside the gene matches. This CDR3 region has 15 residues. The V gene's germline CDR1 is LGHNT and CDR2 FRNRAP. CDR3 in amino acids: CASGLGSSGRYEQYF. CDR3 DNA: TGTGCTAGTGGTTTAGGTTCCAGCGGGAGATACGAGCAGTACTTC.

The J gene is TRBJ1-1, the V gene TRBV9, with TRBD1 matching over 7 bases. The CDR3 is 15 residues long. Germline CDR1 is SGDLS and CDR2 is YYNGEE. V trimming: 3 bases; J trimming: 1 base; junction bases outside the gene matches: 6. The CDR3 sequence: CASSGRQGANTEAFF. CDR3 sequence (DNA): TGTGCCAGCAGCGGGAGACAGGGAGCGAACACTGAAGCTTTCTTT.

The J gene is TRBJ2-4, the V gene TRBV18; tentatively, D is TRBD2 (5 bases). CDR1 and CDR2 (germline): KGHSH, LQKENI. The CDR3 extends over 16 amino acids. Between the trimmed V and J ends, which lost 0 bases and 0 bases, there was a span of 9 bases. CDR3 loop: CASSPPLALAKNIQYF. The CDR3 coding sequence is TGTGCCAGCTCACCACCGCTAGCCCTAGCCAAAAACATTCAGTACTTC.

The V gene is TRBV5-1, the J gene TRBJ1-3, with D perhaps TRBD1 (5 bases). The CDR3 is made up of 15 amino acids. V shed 5 bases and J shed 6 bases, with 18 bases lying between them. Germline V lookup: CDR1 SGHRS, CDR2 YFSETQ. The CDR3 DNA reads as TGCGCCAGCAGGGCCGGGGGTGGTGGATCAAACACCATATATTTT. Translated, it gives CASRAGGGGSNTIYF.

The chain couples TRBV27 to TRBJ2-1, with TRBD2 identical over 7 bases. The J segment lost 7 bases and the V segment lost 3 bases, leaving 9 bases of the junction unmatched. The CDR3 runs 15 residues. CDR1 is MNHEY, CDR2 SMNVEV, per germline (reference sequence). In DNA, the CDR3 is TGTGCCAGCAGTTTTGGGCCGGGGGGTGGAAATGAGCAGTTCTTC. Translating it yields CASSFGPGGGNEQFF.

V usage is TRBV18 and J usage is TRBJ1-2, with D perhaps matching TRBD1 (5 bases). CDR1 is KGHSH, CDR2 LQKENI, per germline. V was cut by 2 bases and J by 3 bases, with 13 bases left in between. The CDR3 extends over 15 amino acids. Here the CDR3 reads CASSPSAGFDYGYTF. For the CDR3, the DNA is TGTGCCAGCTCACCAAGCGCAGGGTTCGACTATGGCTACACCTTC.

V gene TRBV30 combines with J gene TRBJ1-5; maybe TRBD1 (6 bases). The CDR3 runs 12 residues. Germline CDR1 reads GTSNPN; CDR2 reads SVGIG (reference sequence). V was clipped by 4 bases and J by 2 bases, with 6 bases between them. Written as DNA, the CDR3 is TGTGCCTGGACAGGGGGCAATCAGCCCCAGCATTTT. Translating it yields CAWTGGNQPQHF.

For the CDR3, the DNA is TGTGCCAGCAGCGCGGGGGTAGGGGAGCTGTTTTTT. It is translated as CASSAGVGELFF. This chain connects TRBV6-4 to TRBJ2-2, with 7 bases that match TRBD2. The ends lost 6 bases at V and 8 bases at J; junction bases unmatched: 3. This CDR3 region has 12 residues. Germline-derived CDR1 and CDR2 are MRHNA and SNTAGT.

The chain joins TRBV5-4 to TRBJ2-7, with 8 positions matching TRBD2. Germline V lookup: CDR1 SGHNT, CDR2 YYREEE (reference sequence). V trimming: 4 bases; J trimming: 1 base; junction bases outside the gene matches: 7. This CDR3 is built from 15 residues. CDR3 DNA: TGTGCCAGCAGCAGAGGACTAGCTCCTTCCTACGAGCAGTACTTC. Amino acids: CASSRGLAPSYEQYF.

This chain uses TRBV2 with TRBJ1-1, with 8 bases aligning to TRBD1. The ends lost 2 bases at V and 1 base at J; junction bases unmatched: 0. Germline V gene lookup returns CDR1 SNHLY and CDR2 FYNNEI. The CDR3 sequence is 14 residues long. In DNA form, the CDR3 reads TGTGCCAGCAGTGAACAGGGGGCGAACACTGAAGCTTTCTTT. It translates to CASSEQGANTEAFF.

A single count supports this clone. The chain uses TRBV9 and TRBJ2-5; D is uncertain. Germline V lookup: CDR1 SGDLS, CDR2 YYNGEE. The CDR3 sequence is 14 residues long. The V end was cut by 0 bases, the J end by 2 bases, with 8 bases between. DNA for the CDR3: TGTGCCAGCAGCGTAGCTGGGCAACAAGAGACCCAGTACTTC. Protein sequence: CASSVAGQQETQYF. Filled out from reference TRBV9 and TRBJ2-5, the complete variable domain reads DSGVTQTPKHLITATGQRVTLRCSPRSGDLSVYWYQQSLDQGLQFLIQYYNGEERAKGNILERFSAQQFPDLHSELNLSSLELGDSALYFCASSVAGQQETQYFGPGTRLLVL.

The chain combines TRBV4-3 with TRBJ1-2; 7 bases match TRBD1. The CDR3 covers 16 residues. Trimming cost V 5 bases and J 2 bases; bases outside gene matches: 11. The germline CDR1 and CDR2 sequences are LGHNA and YSLEER. In DNA form, the CDR3 reads TGCGCCAGCAGCATGGTCACAGGGGCTCGAAACTATGGCTACACCTTC. This codes for CASSMVTGARNYGYTF.

This clone was recorded only once. The CDR3 loop reads CASSLVGAQNNYGYTF. For the CDR3, the DNA is TGTGCCAGCAGCTTAGTGGGGGCCCAAAACAACTATGGCTACACCTTC. The rearrangement joins TRBV7-8 to TRBJ1-2; D perhaps matches TRBD1 (6 bases). V dropped 1 base and J dropped 2 bases, with 14 bases sitting between them. The germline gives CDR1 SGHVS, CDR2 FQNEAQ. The CDR3 contains 16 residues.

This clone was picked up many times. J is TRBJ1-4 and V is TRBV11-2, with 7 bases lining up with TRBD1. Germline V CDR1 and CDR2: SGHAT, FQNNGV. The CDR3 loop spans 15 amino acids. With 3 bases clipped from V and 4 bases from J, the junction kept 5 bases outside the gene matches. Here the CDR3 reads CASSLWDSDNEKLFF. Written as DNA, the CDR3 is TGTGCCAGCAGCTTGTGGGACAGCGATAATGAAAAACTGTTTTTT.

The genes are TRBV10-1 and TRBJ2-7; no reliable D call. There are 17 residues in the CDR3. CDR1 and CDR2 (germline): WNHNN, SYGVQD (reference sequence). V was trimmed by 0 bases and J by 0 bases, leaving 15 bases between them. CDR3: CASSESLNSRSSYEQYF. CDR3 nucleotides: TGCGCCAGCAGTGAGTCTTTGAACTCGAGGAGCTCCTACGAGCAGTACTTC.